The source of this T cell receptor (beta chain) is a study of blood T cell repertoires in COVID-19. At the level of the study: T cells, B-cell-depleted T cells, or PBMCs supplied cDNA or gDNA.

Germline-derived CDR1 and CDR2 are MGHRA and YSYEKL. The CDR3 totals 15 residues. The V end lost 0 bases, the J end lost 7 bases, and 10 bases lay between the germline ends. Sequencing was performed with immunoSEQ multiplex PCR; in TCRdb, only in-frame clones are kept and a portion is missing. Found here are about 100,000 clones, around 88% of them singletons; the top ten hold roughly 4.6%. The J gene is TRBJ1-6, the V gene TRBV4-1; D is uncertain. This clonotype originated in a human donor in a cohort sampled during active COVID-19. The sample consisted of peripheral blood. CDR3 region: CASSQDGGVNSPLHF. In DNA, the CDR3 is TGCGCCAGCAGCCAAGACGGAGGAGTGAATTCACCCCTCCACTTT.